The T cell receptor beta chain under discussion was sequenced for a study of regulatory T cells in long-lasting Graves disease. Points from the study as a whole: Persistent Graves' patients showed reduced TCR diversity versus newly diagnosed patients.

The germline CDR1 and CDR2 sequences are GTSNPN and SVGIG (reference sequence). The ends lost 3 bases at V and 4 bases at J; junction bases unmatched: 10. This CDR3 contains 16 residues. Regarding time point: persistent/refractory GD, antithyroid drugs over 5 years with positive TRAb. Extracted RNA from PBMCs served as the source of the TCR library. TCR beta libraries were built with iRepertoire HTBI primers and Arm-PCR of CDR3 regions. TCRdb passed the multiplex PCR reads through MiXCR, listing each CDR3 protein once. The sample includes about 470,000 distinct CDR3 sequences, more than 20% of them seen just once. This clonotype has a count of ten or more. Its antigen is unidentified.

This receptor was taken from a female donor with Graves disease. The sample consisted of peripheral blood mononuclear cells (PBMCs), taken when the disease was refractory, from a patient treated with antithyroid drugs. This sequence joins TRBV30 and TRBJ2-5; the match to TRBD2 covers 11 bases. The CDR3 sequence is CAWSTWISGRGETQYF. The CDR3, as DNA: TGTGCCTGGAGCACGTGGATTAGCGGGAGGGGAGAGACCCAGTACTTC. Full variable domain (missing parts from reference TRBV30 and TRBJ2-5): SQTIHQWPATLVQPVGSPLSLECTVEGTSNPNLYWYRQAAGRGLQLLFYSVGIGQISSEVPQNLSASRPQDRQFILSSKKLLLSDSGFYLCAWSTWISGRGETQYFGPGTRLLVL.